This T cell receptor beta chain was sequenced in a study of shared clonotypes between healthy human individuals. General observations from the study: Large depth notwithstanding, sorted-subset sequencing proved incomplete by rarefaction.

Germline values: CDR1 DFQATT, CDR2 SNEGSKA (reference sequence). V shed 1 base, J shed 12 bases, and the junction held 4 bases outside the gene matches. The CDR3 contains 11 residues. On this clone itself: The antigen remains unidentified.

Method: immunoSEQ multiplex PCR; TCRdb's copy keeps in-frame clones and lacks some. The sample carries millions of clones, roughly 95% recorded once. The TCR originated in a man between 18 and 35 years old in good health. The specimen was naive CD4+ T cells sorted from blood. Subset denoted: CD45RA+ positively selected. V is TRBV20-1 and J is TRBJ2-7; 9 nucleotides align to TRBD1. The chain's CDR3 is CSARVGTGMYF. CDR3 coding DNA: TGCAGTGCTAGAGTCGGGACAGGGATGTACTTC.